This T cell receptor (beta chain) is drawn from a study of a mutant IDH1 vaccine in newly diagnosed glioma. On the study more broadly: The patients were given eight vaccinations, one each in weeks 1, 3, 5, 7, 11, 15, 19 and 23. Vaccine dosing followed radiotherapy by 4-6 weeks, or accompanied temozolomide cycles.

Per the germline V gene, CDR1 is SGHVS and CDR2 is FQNEAQ. The CDR3 length is 15 residues. Trimming left V 1 base short and J 8 bases short, with 14 bases between. Here immunoSEQ multiplex PCR was the method, and the copy in TCRdb shows in-frame clones only, minus some. The data show 25,000 to 35,000 clones, roughly 90% seen once. Notes on this clone: Its specificity is not known.

The time point is: week 23, last vaccination. Vaccination used 300 ug of mutant IDH1 20-mer peptide per dose, with topical imiquimod. Each tumor in the donors was a new WHO grade 3 or 4 astrocytoma, IDH1-mutant and ATRX-lost. The chain employs TRBV7-8 and TRBJ1-4, with D perhaps TRBD1 (5 bases). Source: PBMCs, taken from a glioma patient whose treatment included an IDH1 peptide vaccine. The TCR sequence derives from a man aged 40-49 years with glioma. The CDR3 spells CASSLDGAREEKLFF. CDR3 nucleotide sequence: TGTGCCAGCAGCTTAGACGGGGCAAGGGAAGAAAAACTGTTTTTT.